Listed here is a single T cell receptor beta chain. The data derive from a study of blood T cell repertoires in COVID-19. Background on the study: The cDNA or gDNA used as material had been derived from T cells, B-cell-depleted T cells, or PBMCs.

J lost 11 bases, V lost 6 bases, and 16 bases had no gene match. The CDR3 is made up of 15 amino acids. CDR1 MNHEY and CDR2 SVGAGI come from the germline V gene. As handled by the study authors: Amplifying reference gene primers gave estimates of nucleated cell counts. Libraries were prepared by immunoSEQ multiplex PCR; TCRdb keeps only in-frame clonotypes and omits some of them. That table is the source of V, J and clone size, and D and trimming were worked out from the DNA. The data hold approximately 130,000 clones, with roughly 85% observed a single time. The sequenced sample was peripheral blood. The sequence came from a human donor in a cohort sampled during active COVID-19. The chain couples TRBV6-5 to TRBJ1-1; the match to TRBD1 covers 9 bases. The CDR3 is CASRTEQGAAYVAFF. The DNA of the CDR3 is TGTGCCAGCAGAACCGAACAGGGGGCCGCCTATGTCGCTTTCTTT.